The 19 T cell receptor beta chains listed next were all sequenced from one sample in a study of T cells in tuberculosis. TCRdb's table, derived via immunoSEQ multiplex PCR, lists solely in-frame clones and lacks some. The data contain tens of thousands of clones, around 91% of them seen just once; the ten biggest clones take up less than 7%. What was sequenced was PBMCs. The receptors derive from a donor aged 10 to 29 with latent tuberculosis or without tuberculosis infection.

The chain couples TRBV9 to TRBJ1-1, with D uncertain. CDR1 is SGDLS and CDR2 is YYNGEE in the germline V gene. CDR3 length equals 13 residues. V dropped 4 bases and J dropped 12 bases, with 19 bases sitting between them. For the CDR3, the DNA is TGTGCCAGCAGCTCTGTCGCGGGTGGAAGACCTTTCTTT. It codes for CASSSVAGGRPFF.

About this clone: A junction boundary mismatches the germline segment, possibly from a read error. The same CDR3 also results from other DNA sequences found in this sample. V and J are TRBV2 and TRBJ1-1; D not certain. The CDR3 has 12 residues. Germline V gives CDR1 SNHLY, CDR2 FYNNEI. CDR3 region: CASILGRTEAFF. In DNA form, the CDR3 reads TGTGCCAGCATTCTAGGGAGGACTGAAGCCTTCTTT. Drawing the rest from reference TRBV2 and TRBJ1-1, the complete variable domain is EPEVTQTPSHQVTQMGQEVILRCVPISNHLYFYWYRQILGQKVEFLVSFYNNEISEKSEIFDDQFSVERPDGSNFTLKIRSTKLEDSAMYFCASILGRTEAFFGQGTRLTVV.

The chain uses TRBV18 and TRBJ2-1; D possibly corresponds to TRBD1 (6 bases). The CDR3 contains 15 residues. Germline lookup yields CDR1 KGHSH and CDR2 LQKENI. V was clipped by 4 bases and J by 4 bases, with 14 bases between them. CDR3 sequence reads: CASSQELGTYNEQFF. CDR3 DNA: TGTGCCAGCTCACAAGAACTCGGGACATACAATGAGCAGTTCTTC. Based on the CDR3 plus reference TRBV18 and TRBJ2-1, the full variable domain is NAGVMQNPRHLVRRRGQEARLRCSPMKGHSHVYWYRQLPEEGLKFMVYLQKENIIDESGMPKERFSAEFPKEGPSILRIQQVVRGDSAAYFCASSQELGTYNEQFFGPGTRLTVL.

The chain uses TRBV11-3 and TRBJ2-1; TRBD2 is a possible D gene (6 bases). This CDR3 is 15 amino acids long. The germline CDR1 and CDR2 sequences are SGHNT and YENEEA. V gave up 4 bases and J gave up 2 bases, with 12 bases separating them. CDR3 sequence: CASSWEEAPYNEQFF. CDR3 nucleotide sequence: TGTGCCAGCAGCTGGGAGGAGGCCCCCTACAATGAGCAGTTCTTC.

This rearrangement joins TRBV5-8 to TRBJ2-7; 7 bases are shared with TRBD1. CDR3 size: 14 residues. Germline-derived CDR1 and CDR2 are SGHTS and YDEGEE. V gave up 9 bases and J gave up 3 bases; unmatched junction bases: 12. In DNA form, the CDR3 reads TGTGCCACACCGGGACAGAAAGCCATCTACGAGCAGTACTTC. Translation: CATPGQKAIYEQYF.

The chain recombines TRBV19 with TRBJ1-4; 8 bases are shared with TRBD1. V gave up 6 bases and J gave up 7 bases; unmatched junction bases: 7. CDR3 length: 14 residues. Germline CDR1 and CDR2: LNHDA and SQIVND (reference sequence). The CDR3 region is CASSDRGVSEKLFF. The CDR3 DNA follows: TGTGCCAGTAGCGACAGGGGAGTGAGTGAAAAACTGTTTTTT.

The chain is built from TRBV9 and TRBJ2-2; 9 nucleotides line up with TRBD1. Germline V gene lookup returns CDR1 SGDLS and CDR2 YYNGEE. The CDR3 has 14 residues. Trimming cost V 3 bases and J 4 bases; bases outside gene matches: 1. In nucleotides, the CDR3 is TGTGCCAGCAGCGACAGGGGGCCCACCGGGGAGCTGTTTTTT. It encodes CASSDRGPTGELFF.

The V call is TRBV7-2, the J call TRBJ2-3, with TRBD2 matching over 10 bases. V lost 5 bases and J lost 7; bases outside the gene matches: 6. The germline V gene has CDR1 SGHTA and CDR2 FQGNSA. CDR3 length equals 14 residues. CDR3 sequence reads: CASSMSGGVHTQYF. The CDR3 coding sequence is TGTGCCAGCAGCATGAGCGGGGGGGTACATACGCAGTATTTT. Combining the CDR3 with reference TRBV7-2 and TRBJ2-3 gives the whole variable domain GAGVSQSPSNKVTEKGKDVELRCDPISGHTALYWYRQSLGQGLEFLIYFQGNSAPDKSGLPSDRFSAERTGGSVSTLTIQRTQQEDSAVYLCASSMSGGVHTQYFGPGTRLTVL.

This chain joins TRBV6-5 and TRBJ2-7; a possible D gene is TRBD1 (6 bases). V lost 0 bases, J lost 3 bases, and 6 bases lay in between. Germline CDR1 and CDR2: MNHEY and SVGAGI. The CDR3 runs 13 residues. CDR3 residues: CASSYSQGYEQYF. CDR3 DNA: TGTGCCAGCAGTTACTCACAGGGCTACGAGCAGTACTTC.

This clone is a singleton in its sample. Other DNA variants within this sample encode the same CDR3. The V call is TRBV7-2, the J call TRBJ2-7; D unclear. Germline CDR1 is SGHTA and CDR2 is FQGNSA. V lost 5 bases to trimming and J lost 0 bases, with 5 bases between them. The CDR3 runs 12 residues. The DNA of the CDR3 is TGTGCCAGCAGCCCGAGCTCCTACGAGCAGTACTTC. This codes for CASSPSSYEQYF.

CDR3 nucleotides: TGTGCCAGCAGCGTACAGGGGGGAGCCTACAATGAGCAGTTCTTC. Translating it yields CASSVQGGAYNEQFF. V is TRBV7-6 and J is TRBJ2-1; 8 bases align to TRBD1. This CDR3 comprises 15 residues. Trimming took 5 bases from V and 2 from J; bases not matched to a gene: 5. CDR1 SGHVS and CDR2 FNYEAQ come from the germline V gene. The whole variable domain, filled in from reference TRBV7-6 and TRBJ2-1, reads GAGVSQSPRYKVTKRGQDVALRCDPISGHVSLYWYRQALGQGPEFLTYFNYEAQQDKSGLPNDRFSAERPEGSISTLTIQRTEQRDSAMYRCASSVQGGAYNEQFFGPGTRLTVL.

The V gene is TRBV5-1, the J gene TRBJ1-6, with D perhaps matching TRBD1 (6 bases). The CDR3 covers 15 residues. In germline, CDR1 is SGHRS, CDR2 YFSETQ. Trimming removed 3 bases at V and 2 bases at J, with 9 bases between. The DNA of the CDR3 is TGCGCCAGCAGCTATACAGGGACCTATAATTCACCCCTCCACTTT. This gives the protein CASSYTGTYNSPLHF.

CDR3 bases: TGCGCCAGCAGTCGGACAGGGGATGAAAAACTGTTTTTT. It is translated as CASSRTGDEKLFF. The chain recombines TRBV5-1 with TRBJ1-4, with 9 nucleotides matching TRBD1. Germline trimming cut 5 bases from V and 6 bases from J; bases unmatched to any gene: 2. Germline CDR1 is SGHRS and CDR2 is YFSETQ. This CDR3 has 13 residues.

The chain uses TRBV6-6 and TRBJ1-4; TRBD1 aligns across 7 bases. CDR3 length: 15 amino acids. CDR1 and CDR2 from the germline V gene are MNHNY and SVGAGI (reference sequence). After removal of 5 bases from V and 5 bases from J, the junction contained 8 bases not matched to a gene. CDR3 region: CASSRTGQPNEKLFF. In DNA, the CDR3 is TGTGCCAGCAGTAGGACGGGACAGCCCAATGAAAAACTGTTTTTT.

The chain has TRBV14 and TRBJ2-1; TRBD1 aligns across 9 bases. Germline CDR1 reads SGHDN; CDR2 reads FVKESK. This CDR3 is built from 16 residues. V lost 5 bases, J lost 9 bases, and 14 bases stayed unmatched. In DNA form, the CDR3 reads TGTGCCAGCAGCAAGGGCCCGGGACAGGGAGCCGGTGAGCAGTTCTTC. Its protein is CASSKGPGQGAGEQFF. The full variable domain, completed using reference TRBV14 and TRBJ2-1, is EAGVTQFPSHSVIEKGQTVTLRCDPISGHDNLYWYRRVMGKEIKFLLHFVKESKQDESGMPNNRFLAERTGGTYSTLKVQPAELEDSGVYFCASSKGPGQGAGEQFFGPGTRLTVL.

The rearrangement links TRBV5-6 to TRBJ2-5; D is perhaps TRBD1 (5 bases). Germline-derived CDR1 and CDR2 are SGHDT and YYEEEE. The CDR3 has 16 amino acids. Trimming removed 4 bases at V and 4 bases at J, with 20 bases between. The DNA of the CDR3 is TGTGCCAGCAGCCCAGTGGGGCTCGCCCTGGCAGAGACCCAGTACTTC. Encoded protein: CASSPVGLALAETQYF.

V is TRBV7-3 and J is TRBJ2-3; 8 nucleotides match TRBD1. This CDR3 is built from 12 residues. From germline, CDR1 is SGHTA and CDR2 FQGTGA. V lost 5 bases, J lost 9 bases, and 4 bases stayed unmatched. CDR3 DNA sequence: TGTGCCAGCAGCCCGGGGACAGGCACGCAGTATTTT. Translating gives CASSPGTGTQYF.

This chain joins TRBV15 and TRBJ2-3; TRBD1 might be the D (5 bases). This CDR3 spans 13 amino acids. Trimming left V 5 bases short and J 7 bases short, with 13 bases between. Per germline, CDR1 LNHNV and CDR2 YYDKDF (reference sequence). CDR3: CATSGQGRNTQYF. For the CDR3, the DNA is TGTGCCACCAGCGGTCAGGGTAGGAATACGCAGTATTTT.

The gene calls are TRBV18 and TRBJ2-3; 9 nucleotides agree with TRBD2. CDR1 KGHSH and CDR2 LQKENI come from the germline V gene. The ends lost 0 bases at V and 4 bases at J; junction bases unmatched: 5. CDR3 length: 16 residues. CDR3 in amino acids: CASSPPRGGAPDTQYF. The DNA of the CDR3 is TGTGCCAGCTCACCACCCCGCGGGGGGGCCCCAGATACGCAGTATTTT.